The entry below describes one T cell receptor (beta chain). This entry comes from a study of technical replicates of blood from a handful of donors. Generated by immunoSEQ multiplex PCR, the TCRdb table keeps only in-frame clones and is missing some. Of roughly 72,000 clones listed, about 96% are singletons. V was clipped by 5 bases and J by 1 base; unmatched bases: 4. CDR3 length equals 16 residues. Germline-derived CDR1 and CDR2 are LGHNA and YNFKEQ. The chain links TRBV4-2 to TRBJ2-7, with 14 bases identical to TRBD2. Sample: T cells isolated from PBMCs. This receptor was obtained from a human donor in good health. The CDR3 region is CASSGTSGRMSYEQYF. In nucleotides, the CDR3 is TGTGCCAGCAGCGGGACTAGCGGGAGAATGTCCTACGAGCAGTACTTC.